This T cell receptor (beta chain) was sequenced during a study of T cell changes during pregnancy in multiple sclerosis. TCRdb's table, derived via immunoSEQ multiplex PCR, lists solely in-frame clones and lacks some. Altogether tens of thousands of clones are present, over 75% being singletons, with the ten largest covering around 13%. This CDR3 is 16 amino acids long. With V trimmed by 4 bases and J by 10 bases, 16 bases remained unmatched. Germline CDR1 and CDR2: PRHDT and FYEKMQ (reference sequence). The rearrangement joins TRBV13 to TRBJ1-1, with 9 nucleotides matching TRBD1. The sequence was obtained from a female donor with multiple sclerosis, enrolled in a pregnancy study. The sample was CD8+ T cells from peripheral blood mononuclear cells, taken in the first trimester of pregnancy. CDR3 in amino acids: CASSSIVQGASVGAFF. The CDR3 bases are TGTGCCAGCAGCTCCATAGTACAGGGGGCGAGTGTCGGAGCTTTCTTT.